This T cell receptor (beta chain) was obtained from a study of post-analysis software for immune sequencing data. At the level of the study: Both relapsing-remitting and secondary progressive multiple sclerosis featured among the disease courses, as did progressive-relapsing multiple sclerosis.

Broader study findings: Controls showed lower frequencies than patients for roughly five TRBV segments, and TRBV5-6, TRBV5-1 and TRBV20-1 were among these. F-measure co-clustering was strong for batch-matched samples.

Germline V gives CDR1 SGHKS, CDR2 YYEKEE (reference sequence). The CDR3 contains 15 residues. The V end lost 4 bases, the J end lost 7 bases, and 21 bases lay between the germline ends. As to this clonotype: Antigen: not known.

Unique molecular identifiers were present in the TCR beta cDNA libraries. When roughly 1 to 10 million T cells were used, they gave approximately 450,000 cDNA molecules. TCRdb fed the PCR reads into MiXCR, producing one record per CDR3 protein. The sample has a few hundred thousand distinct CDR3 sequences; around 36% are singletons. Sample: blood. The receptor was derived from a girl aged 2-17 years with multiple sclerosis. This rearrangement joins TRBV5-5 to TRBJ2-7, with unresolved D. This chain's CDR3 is CASSGGPSSYNEQYF. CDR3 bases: TGTGCCAGCAGCGGCGGACCGAGCTCCTACAATGAGCAGTACTTC.